This T cell receptor (beta chain) was sequenced during a study of a mutant IDH1 vaccine in newly diagnosed glioma. Study summary: Beginning 4-6 weeks after radiotherapy alone, or with temozolomide cycles, vaccination took place. Visits designated V12 and V13 were conducted at weeks 35 and 47, respectively. Earlier therapy was either radiotherapy, temozolomide, or both, and most got both.

Broader study findings: There seemed to be no relation between pseudoprogression and changes in top peripheral T cell clonotypes.

Data came from immunoSEQ multiplex PCR; TCRdb stores just in-frame clones and leaves some out. This table has 30,000 to 40,000 clones, over 75% appearing once. V gave up 6 bases and J gave up 3 bases, with 8 bases separating them. The CDR3 covers 12 residues. Germline lookup yields CDR1 ENHRY and CDR2 SYGVKD. Remarks on this clone: What it binds is unknown.

Noted time point: week 35, safety follow-up. The content of each vaccine dose was 300 ug of mutant IDH1 20-mer peptide, and topical imiquimod accompanied it. V usage is TRBV10-3 and J usage is TRBJ1-2; D ambiguous. The receptor was isolated from a man aged 35-49 years with glioma. Some clones in this sample may be carry-over from other donors' samples. Sequences were derived from PBMCs, sampled from a glioma patient whose treatment included an IDH1 peptide vaccine. The CDR3 protein is CAIRGRDYGYTF. For the CDR3, the DNA is TGTGCCATCAGGGGGAGAGACTATGGCTACACCTTC.